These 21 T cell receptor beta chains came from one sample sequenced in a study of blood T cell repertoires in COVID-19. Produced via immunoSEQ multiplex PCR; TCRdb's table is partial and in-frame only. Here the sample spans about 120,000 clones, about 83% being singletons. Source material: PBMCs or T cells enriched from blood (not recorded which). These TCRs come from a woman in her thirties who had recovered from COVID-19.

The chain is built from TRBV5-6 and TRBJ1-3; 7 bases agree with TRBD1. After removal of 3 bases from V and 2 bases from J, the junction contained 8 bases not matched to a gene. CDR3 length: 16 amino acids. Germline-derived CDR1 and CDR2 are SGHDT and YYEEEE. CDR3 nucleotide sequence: TGTGCCAGCAGCTACCGGACAGGAAGGGCTGGAAACACCATATATTTT. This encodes CASSYRTGRAGNTIYF.

The CDR3, as DNA: TGCGCCAGCAGCCAAATCTTGGCCGGGACAGGGAGTCAGCCCCAGCATTTT. Amino acids: CASSQILAGTGSQPQHF. This chain uses TRBV4-3 with TRBJ1-5; 9 bases fit TRBD1. This CDR3 has 17 residues. In germline, CDR1 is LGHNA, CDR2 YSLEER. V gave up 2 bases and J gave up 6 bases; unmatched junction bases: 11.

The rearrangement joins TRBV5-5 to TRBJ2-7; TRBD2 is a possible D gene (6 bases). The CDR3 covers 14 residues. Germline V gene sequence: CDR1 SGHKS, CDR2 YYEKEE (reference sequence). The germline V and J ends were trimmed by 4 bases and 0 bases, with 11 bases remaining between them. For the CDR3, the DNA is TGTGCCAGCAGCCCCGGGGGAGGCTCCTACGAGCAGTACTTC. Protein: CASSPGGGSYEQYF.

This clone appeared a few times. The CDR3 region is CASRTGGDYGYTF. The CDR3 DNA reads as TGTGCCTCCCGGACAGGAGGGGACTATGGCTACACCTTC. The chain uses TRBV28 and TRBJ1-2, with TRBD1 matching 7 bases. There are 13 residues in the CDR3. Germline CDR1 is MDHEN and CDR2 is SYDVKM. The trim removed 11 bases at V and 3 bases at J, leaving 9 bases unmatched.

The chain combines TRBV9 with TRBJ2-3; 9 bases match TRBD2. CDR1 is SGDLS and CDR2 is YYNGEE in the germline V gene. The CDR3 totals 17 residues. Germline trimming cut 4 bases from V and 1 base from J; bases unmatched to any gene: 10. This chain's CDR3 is CASSPTPSGMGTDTQYF. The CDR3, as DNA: TGTGCCAGCAGCCCAACCCCTAGCGGGATGGGCACAGATACGCAGTATTTT.

The CDR3 loop is CASSARPSGSSYNEQFF. DNA for the CDR3: TGTGCCAGCAGCGCGAGACCTAGCGGGAGCTCCTACAATGAGCAGTTCTTC. V gene TRBV9 combines with J gene TRBJ2-1; 10 nucleotides match TRBD2. The germline gives CDR1 SGDLS, CDR2 YYNGEE. This CDR3 has 17 residues. V lost 3 bases, J lost 0 bases, and 6 bases stayed unmatched. Full variable domain (missing parts from reference TRBV9 and TRBJ2-1): DSGVTQTPKHLITATGQRVTLRCSPRSGDLSVYWYQQSLDQGLQFLIQYYNGEERAKGNILERFSAQQFPDLHSELNLSSLELGDSALYFCASSARPSGSSYNEQFFGPGTRLTVL.

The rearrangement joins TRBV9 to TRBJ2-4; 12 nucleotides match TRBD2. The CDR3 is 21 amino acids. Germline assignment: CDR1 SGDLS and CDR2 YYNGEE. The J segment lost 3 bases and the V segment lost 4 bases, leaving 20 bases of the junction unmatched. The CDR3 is CASSLGGPASGRAPDKNIQYF. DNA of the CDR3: TGTGCCAGCAGCCTAGGGGGCCCCGCTAGCGGGAGGGCCCCCGACAAAAACATTCAGTACTTC.

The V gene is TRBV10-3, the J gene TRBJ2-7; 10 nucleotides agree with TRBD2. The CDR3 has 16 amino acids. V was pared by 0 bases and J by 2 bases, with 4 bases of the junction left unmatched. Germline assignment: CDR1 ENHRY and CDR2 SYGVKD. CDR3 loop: CAISESGLALPYEQYF. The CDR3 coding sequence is TGTGCCATCAGTGAGTCGGGACTAGCGTTACCCTACGAGCAGTACTTC.

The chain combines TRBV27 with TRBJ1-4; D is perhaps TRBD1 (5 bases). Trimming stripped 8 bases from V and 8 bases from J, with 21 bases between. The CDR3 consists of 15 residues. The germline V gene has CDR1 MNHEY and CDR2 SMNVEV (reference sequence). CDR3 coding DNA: TGTGCCAGCGGGGGGATTGGGGGATTCCAGGAAAAACTGTTTTTT. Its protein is CASGGIGGFQEKLFF.

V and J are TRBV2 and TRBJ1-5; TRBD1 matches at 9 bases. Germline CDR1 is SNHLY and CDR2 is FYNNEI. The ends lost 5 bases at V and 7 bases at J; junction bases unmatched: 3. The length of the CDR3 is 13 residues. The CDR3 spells CASSWDREQPQHF. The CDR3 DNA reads TGTGCCAGCAGTTGGGACAGGGAGCAGCCCCAGCATTTT.

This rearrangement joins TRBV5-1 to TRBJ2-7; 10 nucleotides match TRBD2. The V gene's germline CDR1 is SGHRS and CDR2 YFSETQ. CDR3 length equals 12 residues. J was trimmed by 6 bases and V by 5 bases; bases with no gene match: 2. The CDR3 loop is CASRQREGEQYF. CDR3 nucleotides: TGCGCCAGCAGGCAGCGGGAGGGCGAGCAGTACTTC.

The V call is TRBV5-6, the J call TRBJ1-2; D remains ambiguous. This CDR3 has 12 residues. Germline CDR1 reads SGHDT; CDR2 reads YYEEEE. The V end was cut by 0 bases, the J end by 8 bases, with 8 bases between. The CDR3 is CASSLAVFGYTF. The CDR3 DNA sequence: TGTGCCAGCAGCTTGGCCGTTTTCGGCTACACCTTC. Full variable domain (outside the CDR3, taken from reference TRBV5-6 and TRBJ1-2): DAGVTQSPTHLIKTRGQQVTLRCSPKSGHDTVSWYQQALGQGPQFIFQYYEEEERQRGNFPDRFSGHQFPNYSSELNVNALLLGDSALYLCASSLAVFGYTFGSGTRLTVV.

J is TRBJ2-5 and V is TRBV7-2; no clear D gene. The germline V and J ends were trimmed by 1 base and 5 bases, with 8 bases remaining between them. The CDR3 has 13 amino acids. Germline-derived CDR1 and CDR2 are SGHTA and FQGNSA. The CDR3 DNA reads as TGTGCCAGCAGCTTAGTTAGTAGCGAGACCCAGTACTTC. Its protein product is CASSLVSSETQYF.

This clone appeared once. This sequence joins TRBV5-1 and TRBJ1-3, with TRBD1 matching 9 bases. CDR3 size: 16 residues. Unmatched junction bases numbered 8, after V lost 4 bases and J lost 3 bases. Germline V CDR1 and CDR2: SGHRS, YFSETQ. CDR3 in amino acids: CASSNPQGAGGNTIYF. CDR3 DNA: TGCGCCAGCAGCAACCCACAGGGGGCGGGTGGAAACACCATATATTTT.

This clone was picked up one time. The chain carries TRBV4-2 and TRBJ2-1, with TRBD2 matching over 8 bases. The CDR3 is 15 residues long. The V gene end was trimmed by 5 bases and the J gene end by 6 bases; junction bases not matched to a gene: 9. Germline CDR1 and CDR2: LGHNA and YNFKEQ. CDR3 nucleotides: TGTGCCAGCAGCAACAGCGGGAGCTCGGGCAATGAGCAGTTCTTC. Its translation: CASSNSGSSGNEQFF.

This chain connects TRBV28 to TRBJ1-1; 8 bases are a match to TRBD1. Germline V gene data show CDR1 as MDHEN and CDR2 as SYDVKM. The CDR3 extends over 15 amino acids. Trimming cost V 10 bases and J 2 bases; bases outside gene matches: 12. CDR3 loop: CATDPQGAGNTEAFF. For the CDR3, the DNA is TGTGCCACCGACCCCCAGGGGGCCGGTAACACTGAAGCTTTCTTT. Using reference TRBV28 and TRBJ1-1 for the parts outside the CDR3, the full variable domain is DVKVTQSSRYLVKRTGEKVFLECVQDMDHENMFWYRQDPGLGLRLIYFSYDVKMKEKGDIPEGYSVSREKKERFSLILESASTNQTSMYLCATDPQGAGNTEAFFGQGTRLTVV.

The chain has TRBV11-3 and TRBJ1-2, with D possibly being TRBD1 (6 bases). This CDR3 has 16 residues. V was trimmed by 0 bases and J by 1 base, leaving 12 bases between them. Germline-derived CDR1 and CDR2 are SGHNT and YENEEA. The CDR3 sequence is CASSLDLGQDNYGYTF. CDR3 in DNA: TGTGCCAGCAGCTTAGATCTGGGACAAGATAACTATGGCTACACCTTC.

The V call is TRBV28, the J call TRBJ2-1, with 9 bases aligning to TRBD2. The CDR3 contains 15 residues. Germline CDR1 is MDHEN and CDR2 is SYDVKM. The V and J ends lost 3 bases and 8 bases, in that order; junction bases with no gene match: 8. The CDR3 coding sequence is TGTGCCAGCAGTTTGGGCGGGAGGGTATCGGATGAGCAGTTCTTC. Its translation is CASSLGGRVSDEQFF.

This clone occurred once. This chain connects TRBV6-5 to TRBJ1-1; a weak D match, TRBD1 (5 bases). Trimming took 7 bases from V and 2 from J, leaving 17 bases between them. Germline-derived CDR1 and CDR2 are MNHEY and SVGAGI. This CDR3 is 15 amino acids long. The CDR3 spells CASKAGRVTNTEAFF. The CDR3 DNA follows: TGTGCCAGCAAAGCAGGGAGGGTGACCAACACTGAAGCTTTCTTT.

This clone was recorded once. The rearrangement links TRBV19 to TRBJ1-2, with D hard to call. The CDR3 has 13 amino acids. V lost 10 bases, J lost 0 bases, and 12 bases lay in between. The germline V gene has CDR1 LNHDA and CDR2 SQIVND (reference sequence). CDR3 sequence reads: CATTQKTNYGYTF. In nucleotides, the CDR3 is TGTGCCACCACACAGAAAACTAACTATGGCTACACCTTC.

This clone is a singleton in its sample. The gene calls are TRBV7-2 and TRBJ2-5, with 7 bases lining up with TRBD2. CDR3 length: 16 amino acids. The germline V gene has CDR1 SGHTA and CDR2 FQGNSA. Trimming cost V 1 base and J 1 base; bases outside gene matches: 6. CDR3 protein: CASSLELARRQETQYF. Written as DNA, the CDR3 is TGTGCCAGCAGCTTAGAACTAGCGAGACGCCAAGAGACCCAGTACTTC.